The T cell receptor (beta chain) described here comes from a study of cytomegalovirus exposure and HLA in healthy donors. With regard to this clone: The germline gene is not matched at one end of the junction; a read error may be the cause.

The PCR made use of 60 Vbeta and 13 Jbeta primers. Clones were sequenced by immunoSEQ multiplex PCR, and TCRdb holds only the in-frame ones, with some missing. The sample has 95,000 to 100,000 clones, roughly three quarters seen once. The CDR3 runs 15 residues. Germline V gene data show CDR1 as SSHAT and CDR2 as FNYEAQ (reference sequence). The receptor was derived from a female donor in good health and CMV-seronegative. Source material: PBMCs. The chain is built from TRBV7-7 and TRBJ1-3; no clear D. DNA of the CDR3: TGTGCTAGCAGCTTAGTGGCCAGGACTGGAAACACCATATATTTT. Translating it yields CASSLVARTGNTIYF.